These 8 T cell receptor beta chains were sequenced from one sample in a study of T cells in Graves' hyperthyroidism and ophthalmopathy (dated by TCRdb to about 2019). Library generation was performed with multiplex PCR. Sequenced on an Illumina HiSeq 2000. The TCR beta CDR3 regions were amplified from the RNA transcripts. For the first round of RT-PCR on the TCR CDR3, the HTBI primer set was used together with the Qiagen OneStep RT-PCR kit. TCRdb cleaned the public reads at Q25 with fastp, built clones with MiXCR and kept in-frame beta chains. CDR3 protein duplicates are merged, each entry listing the most common genes and DNA. Present in this sample are more than 350,000 distinct CDR3 sequences, roughly 17% of which were seen just once. The leading ten clones occupy around a third of the sample. Material for sequencing was blood. These receptors were obtained from a woman under 40 with Graves' hyperthyroidism that later progressed to Graves' ophthalmopathy.

At least ten counts were recorded for this clonotype. CDR3 nucleotide sequence: TGTGCCAGCAGCGGACGGGGGGGCTACGAGCAGTACTTC. Translated: CASSGRGGYEQYF. The J gene is TRBJ2-7, the V gene TRBV12-3 or TRBV12-4, with 8 bases identical to TRBD2. Trimming removed 6 bases from V and 3 bases from J; junction bases left unmatched: 4. The CDR3 has 13 residues.

At least ten counts were recorded for this clonotype. V gene TRBV5-6 combines with J gene TRBJ2-7; D unclear. Between the trimmed V and J ends, which lost 4 bases and 7 bases, there was a span of 12 bases. Germline CDR1 and CDR2: SGHDT and YYEEEE. CDR3 size: 12 residues. CDR3 sequence (DNA): TGTGCCAGCAGCGTCTATTCTTGGGAGCAGTACTTC. Translated, it gives CASSVYSWEQYF.

This chain joins TRBV11-2 and TRBJ2-5; TRBD2 matches 12 bases. The CDR3 runs to 19 residues. In germline, CDR1 is SGHAT, CDR2 FQNNGV. Trimming took 4 bases from V and 2 from J; bases not matched to a gene: 14. The CDR3 loop is CASSSRTGLAGGLQETQYF. CDR3 DNA sequence: TGTGCCAGCAGCTCGAGGACTGGTCTAGCGGGGGGGCTTCAAGAGACCCAGTACTTC.

This clonotype appeared many times. V and J are TRBV10-2 and TRBJ2-1; possible D gene TRBD1, 5 bases. The CDR3 has 13 amino acids. V shed 5 bases and J shed 10 bases, with 15 bases lying between them. Germline V CDR1 and CDR2: WSHSY, SAAADI. CDR3 protein: CASSFNVAGEQFF. The CDR3 nucleotides read TGCGCCAGCAGTTTCAATGTAGCAGGGGAGCAGTTCTTC.

This clonotype appeared a few times. The genes are TRBV6-2 or TRBV6-3 and TRBJ1-5; D remains ambiguous. The CDR3 contains 14 residues. With 6 bases removed from V and 5 bases from J, the gap between germline ends came to 14 bases. Germline values: CDR1 MNHEY, CDR2 SVGEGT. CDR3 sequence (DNA): TGTGCCAGCAGCTCACAGCCTCAGTATCAGCCCCAGCATTTT. Translated: CASSSQPQYQPQHF.

This clonotype occurred many times. The CDR3 sequence: CSARDLRSYEQYF. In nucleotides, the CDR3 is TGCAGTGCTAGAGATCTCCGGAGCTACGAGCAGTACTTC. This sequence joins TRBV20-1 and TRBJ2-7, with D hard to call. Per the germline V gene, CDR1 is DFQATT and CDR2 is SNEGSKA (reference sequence). CDR3 size: 13 residues. The ends were cut back, 0 bases at V and 3 bases at J, with 9 bases in the middle.

This clonotype was observed many times. The chain combines TRBV18 with TRBJ1-3; no clear D. The germline V and J ends were trimmed by 8 bases and 7 bases, with 18 bases remaining between them. The germline V gene has CDR1 KGHSH and CDR2 LQKENI. The CDR3 sequence is 14 residues long. The CDR3 here is CASSPGRSGNTIYF. In nucleotides, the CDR3 is TGTGCCAGCAGTCCCGGCCGGAGCGGGAACACCATATATTTT.

The chain has TRBV5-6 and TRBJ2-1; 14 bases align to TRBD2. The CDR3 is 16 amino acids. Germline CDR1 and CDR2: SGHDT and YYEEEE. With V trimmed by 7 bases and J by 5 bases, 8 bases remained unmatched. This chain's CDR3 is CASGGTSGSANNEQFF. Here the CDR3 DNA reads TGTGCCAGCGGAGGGACTAGCGGGAGCGCGAACAATGAGCAGTTCTTC.